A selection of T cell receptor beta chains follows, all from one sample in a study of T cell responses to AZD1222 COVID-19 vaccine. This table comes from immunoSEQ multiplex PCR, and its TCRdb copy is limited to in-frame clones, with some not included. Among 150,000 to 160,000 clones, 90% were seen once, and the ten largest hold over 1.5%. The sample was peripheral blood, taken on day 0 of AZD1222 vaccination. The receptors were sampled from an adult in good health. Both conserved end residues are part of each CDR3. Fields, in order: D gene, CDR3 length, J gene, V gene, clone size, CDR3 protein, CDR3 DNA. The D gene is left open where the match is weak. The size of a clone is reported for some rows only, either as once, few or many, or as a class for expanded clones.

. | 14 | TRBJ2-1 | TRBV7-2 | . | CASSLIASVDEQFF | TGTGCCAGCAGCTTAATTGCTAGTGTCGATGAGCAGTTCTTC
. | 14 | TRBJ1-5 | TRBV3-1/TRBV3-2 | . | CASSQTGPNQPQHF | TGTGCCAGCAGCCAAACAGGGCCGAATCAGCCCCAGCATTTT
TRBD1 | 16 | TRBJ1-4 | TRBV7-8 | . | CASSAYRGTTNEKLFF | TGTGCCAGCAGCGCTTACAGGGGAACGACTAATGAAAAACTGTTTTTT
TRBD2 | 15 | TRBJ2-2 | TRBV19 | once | CASKLAGGHTGELFF | TGTGCCAGTAAACTAGCGGGAGGGCACACCGGGGAGCTGTTTTTT
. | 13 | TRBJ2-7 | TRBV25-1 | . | CASSWAEGFEQYF | TGTGCCAGCAGCTGGGCCGAGGGTTTCGAGCAGTACTTC
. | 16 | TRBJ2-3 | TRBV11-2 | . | CASSQRGGQVTDTQYF | TGTGCCAGCAGCCAACGTGGGGGACAAGTGACAGATACGCAGTATTTT
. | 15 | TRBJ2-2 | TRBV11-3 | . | CASSMDRLSTGELFF | TGTGCCAGCAGCATGGACCGACTAAGCACCGGGGAGCTGTTTTTT
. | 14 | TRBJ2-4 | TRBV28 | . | CASSLTSTKNIQYF | TGTGCCAGCAGTTTAACCAGTACCAAAAACATTCAGTACTTC
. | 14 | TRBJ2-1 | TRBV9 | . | CASSVEEYYNEQFF | TGTGCCAGCAGCGTAGAGGAGTACTACAATGAGCAGTTCTTC
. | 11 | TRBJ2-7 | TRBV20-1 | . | CSASYRDEQYF | TGCAGTGCTAGCTACAGGGACGAGCAGTACTTC
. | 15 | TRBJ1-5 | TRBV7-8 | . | CASSLAPGFNQPQHF | TGTGCCAGCAGCTTAGCTCCAGGATTCAATCAGCCCCAGCATTTT
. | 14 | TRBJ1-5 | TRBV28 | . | CASSLRGVYQPQHF | TGTGCCAGCAGTTTAAGAGGGGTCTATCAGCCCCAGCATTTT
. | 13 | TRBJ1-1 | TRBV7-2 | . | CASTTALNTEAFF | TGTGCCAGCACGACAGCCCTGAACACTGAAGCTTTCTTT
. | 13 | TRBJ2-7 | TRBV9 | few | CASSAAQGYEQYF | TGTGCCAGCAGCGCTGCACAGGGATACGAGCAGTACTTC
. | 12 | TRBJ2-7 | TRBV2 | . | CASSGDPYEQYF | TGTGCCAGCAGTGGGGACCCCTACGAGCAGTACTTC
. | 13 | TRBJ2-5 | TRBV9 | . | CASSVIGSETQYF | TGTGCCAGCAGCGTGATCGGGTCAGAGACCCAGTACTTC
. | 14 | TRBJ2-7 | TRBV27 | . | CASHHTHTSYEQYF | TGTGCCAGCCACCATACTCACACCTCCTACGAGCAGTACTTC
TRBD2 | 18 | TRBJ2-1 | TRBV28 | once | CASSSGLAGGPSYNEQFF | TGTGCCAGCAGTTCGGGACTAGCGGGAGGGCCCTCCTACAATGAGCAGTTCTTC
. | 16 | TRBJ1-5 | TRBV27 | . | CASSLTGEGGNQPQHF | TGTGCCAGCAGTTTAACGGGGGAAGGTGGCAATCAGCCCCAGCATTTT
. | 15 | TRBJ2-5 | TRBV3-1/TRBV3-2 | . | CASSQAQGTRETQYF | TGTGCCAGCAGCCAAGCCCAGGGGACTCGGGAGACCCAGTACTTC
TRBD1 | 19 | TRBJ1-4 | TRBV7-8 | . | CASSFIEWAATGVDEKLFF | TGTGCCAGCAGCTTTATTGAGTGGGCCGCGACAGGGGTGGATGAAAAACTGTTTTTT
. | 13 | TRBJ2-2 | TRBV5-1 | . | CASSLVVPGELFF | TGCGCCAGCAGCTTGGTTGTTCCCGGGGAGCTGTTTTTT
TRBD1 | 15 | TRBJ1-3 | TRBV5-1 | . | CASSSQTGRGNTIYF | TGCGCCAGCAGCTCACAGACAGGGAGGGGAAACACCATATATTTT
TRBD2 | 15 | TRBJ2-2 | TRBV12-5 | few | CASGFWTSDTGELFF | TGTGCTAGTGGTTTTTGGACTAGCGACACCGGGGAGCTGTTTTTT
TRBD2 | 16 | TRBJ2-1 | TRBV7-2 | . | CASSPGTSELYNEQFF | TGTGCCAGCAGTCCAGGGACTAGCGAGTTATACAATGAGCAGTTCTTC
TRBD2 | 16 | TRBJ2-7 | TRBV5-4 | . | CASSLAGTSGIYEQYF | TGTGCCAGCAGCTTGGCCGGGACTAGCGGGATATACGAGCAGTACTTC
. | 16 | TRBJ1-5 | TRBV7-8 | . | CASSLRATNPSQPQHF | TGTGCCAGCAGCTTAAGGGCGACCAATCCATCTCAGCCCCAGCATTTT
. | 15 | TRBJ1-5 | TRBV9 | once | CASSPTGHSNQPQHF | TGTGCCAGCAGCCCAACGGGCCATAGCAATCAGCCCCAGCATTTT
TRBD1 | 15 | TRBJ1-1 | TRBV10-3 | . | CAIRGTGGENTEAFF | TGTGCCATCAGGGGGACAGGGGGCGAGAACACTGAAGCTTTCTTT
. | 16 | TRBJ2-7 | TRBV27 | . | CASSLRWAGGFYEQYF | TGTGCCAGCAGTTTACGTTGGGCAGGAGGATTTTACGAGCAGTACTTC
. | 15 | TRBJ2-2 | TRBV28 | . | CASSLQPANTGELFF | TGTGCCAGCAGTTTACAGCCCGCGAACACCGGGGAGCTGTTTTTT
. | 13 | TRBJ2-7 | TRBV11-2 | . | CASSPWTDSEQYF | TGTGCCAGCAGCCCTTGGACGGACTCCGAGCAGTACTTC
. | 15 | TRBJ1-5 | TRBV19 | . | CASSIVTASNQPQHF | TGTGCCAGTAGTATAGTCACAGCGAGCAATCAGCCCCAGCATTTT
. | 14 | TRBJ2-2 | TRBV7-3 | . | CASSSKPYTGELFF | TGTGCCAGCAGCTCAAAACCATACACCGGGGAGCTGTTTTTT
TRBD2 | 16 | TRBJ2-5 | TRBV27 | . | CASSLIRTSGLETQYF | TGTGCCAGCAGTTTAATAAGGACTAGCGGATTAGAGACCCAGTACTTC
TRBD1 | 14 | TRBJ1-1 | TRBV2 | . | CASRVDRRNAEAFF | TGTGCCAGCAGAGTGGACAGGCGAAACGCTGAAGCTTTCTTT
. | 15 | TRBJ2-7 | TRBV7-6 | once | CASSLEIADSYEQYF | TGTGCCAGCAGCTTAGAGATAGCGGATTCCTACGAGCAGTACTTC
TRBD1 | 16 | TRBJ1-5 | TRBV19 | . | CASSMNPTGSEQPQHF | TGTGCCAGTAGTATGAACCCGACAGGGTCGGAGCAGCCCCAGCATTTT
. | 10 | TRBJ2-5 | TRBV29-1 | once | CSILRGTQYF | TGCAGCATTCTCAGGGGGACCCAGTACTTC
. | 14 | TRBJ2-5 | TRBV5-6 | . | CASSLAFRGPAQYF | TGTGCCAGCAGCTTGGCATTCAGGGGACCGGCCCAGTACTTC
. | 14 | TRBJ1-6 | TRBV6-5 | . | CASSYSRDNSPLHF | TGTGCCAGCAGTTACTCGCGAGATAATTCACCCCTCCACTTT
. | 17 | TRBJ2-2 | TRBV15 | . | CATSRGMTGTNTGELFF | TGTGCCACCAGCAGGGGGATGACAGGAACGAACACCGGGGAGCTGTTTTTT
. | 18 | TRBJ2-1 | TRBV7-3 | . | CASSLIGNRKASYNEQFF | TGTGCCAGCAGCTTAATCGGCAACAGGAAAGCTTCCTACAATGAGCAGTTCTTC
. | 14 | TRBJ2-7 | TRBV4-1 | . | CASSPGPSSYEQYF | TGCGCCAGCAGCCCAGGACCGAGCTCCTACGAGCAGTACTTC
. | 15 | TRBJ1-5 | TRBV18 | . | CASSPDLGYNQPQHF | TGTGCCAGCTCACCGGACCTGGGGTACAATCAGCCCCAGCATTTT
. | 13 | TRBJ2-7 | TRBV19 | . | CASTSTETYEQYF | TGTGCCAGTACCTCAACAGAGACCTACGAGCAGTACTTC
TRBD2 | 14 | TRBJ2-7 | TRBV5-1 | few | CASSSGGAAYEQYF | TGCGCCAGCAGCTCGGGAGGGGCCGCCTACGAGCAGTACTTC
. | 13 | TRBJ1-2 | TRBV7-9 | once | CASSLGTAYGYTF | TGTGCCAGCAGCTTAGGGACAGCCTATGGCTACACCTTC
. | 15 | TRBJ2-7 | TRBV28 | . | CASNKGGEGSYEQYF | TGTGCCAGCAATAAGGGTGGGGAAGGCTCCTACGAGCAGTACTTC
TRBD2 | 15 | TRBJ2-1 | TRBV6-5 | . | CASSPWTSGDNEQFF | TGTGCCAGCAGTCCGTGGACTAGCGGTGACAATGAGCAGTTCTTC
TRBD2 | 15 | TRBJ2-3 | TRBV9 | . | CASSVASGRRGGQYF | TGTGCCAGCAGCGTAGCTAGCGGGAGAAGGGGGGGGCAGTATTTT
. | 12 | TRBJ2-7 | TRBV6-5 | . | CASSLASCEQYF | TGTGCCAGCAGTTTGGCTAGCTGCGAGCAGTACTTC
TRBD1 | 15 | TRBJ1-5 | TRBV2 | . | CASSGQGASNQPQHF | TGTGCCAGCAGTGGACAGGGGGCCAGCAATCAGCCCCAGCATTTT
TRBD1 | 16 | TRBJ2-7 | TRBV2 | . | CASRKFGTAQTYEQYF | TGTGCCAGCAGAAAATTTGGGACAGCGCAAACCTACGAGCAGTACTTC
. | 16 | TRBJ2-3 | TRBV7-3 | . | CASSLRVAYVTDTQYF | TGTGCCAGCAGCTTAAGAGTTGCCTATGTCACAGATACGCAGTATTTT